This T cell receptor beta chain emerged from a study of OX40 agonist ivuxolimab in advanced cancers. The study in broad terms: Ivuxolimab, which targeted the costimulatory receptor OX40 (CD134), was an agonistic, fully human IgG2 monoclonal antibody. Intravenous ivuxolimab was administered to patients every 2 weeks at six dose levels: 0.01, 0.1, 0.3, 1.5, 3 and 10 mg/kg. Of the approximately 54 dose-escalation patients, hepatocellular carcinoma was present in roughly 19, melanoma in some 15, renal cell carcinoma in 9 and head and neck cancer in 9. A male proportion of almost 85% and a mean age of approximately 55 years, ranging from roughly 20 to 80, were recorded for the dose-escalation cohort. Patients were allowed to have had prior anti-PD-1, anti-PD-L1 or anti-CTLA-4 therapy, and 40% of the dose-escalation patients had previously received checkpoint inhibitors. Partial responses were achieved by three dose-escalation patients, of whom one had hepatocellular carcinoma and two had cutaneous melanoma. Peripheral TCRbeta sequencing aimed to test whether ivuxolimab altered TCR sequence diversity and caused clonal T-cell expansion. The paper reports the monotherapy dose-escalation portion (N of about 52 patients) of the phase I ivuxolimab trial. What the research found in general, with its limitations: On average, CD8+ T cells showed more expanded clones than CD4+ T cells after ivuxolimab. The antigen specificity of the clonally expanded peripheral T cells was not determined. Clonal expansion of both CD4+ and CD8+ blood T cells was observed from baseline to week 6 at doses 0.1 to 3.0 mg/kg. Partial responders in the 0.1-3.0 mg/kg groups had among the lowest normalized peripheral clonal expansion, especially among CD8+ T cells. Low levels of normalized T-cell clonal expansion were also seen in some patients who did not respond.

Of note for this clone: It lacks a known antigen. Within one base of it there is no much larger clone, and no base qualities were kept.

The trial excluded patients who had a history of autoimmune disease or who were on systemic immunosuppression. Peripheral blood for TCR sequencing was collected from all dose cohorts at baseline, on cycle 4 day 1, and on cycle 7 day 1. Samples came from an open-label, multicenter, first-in-human phase I dose-escalation trial of ivuxolimab. Adults with locally advanced or metastatic melanoma, renal cell carcinoma, hepatocellular carcinoma or head and neck squamous cell carcinoma were enrolled in the trial. CD4+ and CD8+ T cells were sorted separately from peripheral blood before TCR sequencing. Looking up the germline V gene (reference sequence) yields CDR1 MNHNY and CDR2 SVGAGI. V is cut by 6 bases and J by 1 base, and the space between the germline ends is 12 bases. The CDR3 numbers 14 residues from cysteine through phenylalanine. The DNA shown is the 42-base CDR3, in frame from base 1. Genomic DNA was extracted from sorted cells for sequencing of the TCRbeta CDR3 region. TCRbeta CDR3 regions were sequenced using the immunoSEQ Assay. TCRdb obtained this table from immuneACCESS and retained in-frame rearrangements with V and J assigned. These tables miss some clones; where compared with another copy, unresolved V genes account for less than half of the shortfall, and the remainder is unexplained. The sample table lists around 76,000 clones, 70% to 90% of them with a count of one. The ten largest clones take up approximately 2.8% of the sample.

The sequence links TRBV6-6 to TRBJ1-1; TRBD1 is possibly the D segment (6 matching bases). The sample consisted of CD4+ or CD8+ T cells sorted from blood, taken in a trial of the OX40 agonist ivuxolimab. The source is an adult with an advanced solid tumor such as melanoma, head and neck, liver or kidney cancer. The nucleotide sequence reads TGTGCCAGCAGCGGCGAGGGGGGGAACACTGAAGCTTTCTTT. It specifies CASSGEGGNTEAFF.